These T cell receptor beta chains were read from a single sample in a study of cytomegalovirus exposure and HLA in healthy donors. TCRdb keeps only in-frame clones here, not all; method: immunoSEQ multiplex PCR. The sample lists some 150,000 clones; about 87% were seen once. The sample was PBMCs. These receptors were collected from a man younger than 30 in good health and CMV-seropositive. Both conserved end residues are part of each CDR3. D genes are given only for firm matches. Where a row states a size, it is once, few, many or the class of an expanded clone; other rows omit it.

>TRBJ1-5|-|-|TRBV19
TGTGCCAGTAGTTTATCGACAGGTCAGCCCCAGCATTTT
CASSLSTGQPQHF
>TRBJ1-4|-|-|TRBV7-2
TGTGCCAGCAGCTTAGAGAGATTTGGAGGTTGGGGTAATGAAAAACTGTTTTTT
CASSLERFGGWGNEKLFF
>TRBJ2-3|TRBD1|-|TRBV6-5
TGTGCCAGCAGTTACCATGGACAGGGGACAACAGATACGCAGTATTTT
CASSYHGQGTTDTQYF
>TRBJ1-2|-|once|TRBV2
TGTGCCAGCAGCGGGCCGGGGGTCTGGCCGGGCTACACCTTC
CASSGPGVWPGYTF
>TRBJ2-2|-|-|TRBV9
TGTGCCAGCAGCGTCGGACTACCAGGGCCCGGGGAGCTGTTTTTT
CASSVGLPGPGELFF
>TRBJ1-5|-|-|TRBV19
TGTGCCAGTAGCGACTCAGGGTCTTCCAATCAGCCCCAGCATTTT
CASSDSGSSNQPQHF
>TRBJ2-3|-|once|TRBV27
TGTGCCAGCCGCGGGAGCAGGGGCCGTCTTACGCAGTATTTT
CASRGSRGRLTQYF
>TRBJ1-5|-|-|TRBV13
TGTGCCAGCAGCACAGGTTCTAATCAGCCCCAGCATTTT
CASSTGSNQPQHF
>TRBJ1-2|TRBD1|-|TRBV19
TGTGCCAGTAGTAGAGAGGACAGGGGGATCTATGGCTACACCTTC
CASSREDRGIYGYTF
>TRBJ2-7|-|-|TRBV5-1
TGCGCCAGCAGCTTGGCAGGCCCAGGCTACGAGCAGTACTTC
CASSLAGPGYEQYF
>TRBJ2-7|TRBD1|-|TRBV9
TGTGCCAGCAGCGTAGGAGGGACAGGGAACTACGAGCAGTACTTC
CASSVGGTGNYEQYF
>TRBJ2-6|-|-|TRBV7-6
TGTGCCAGCAGCCCAGGGGTAGGCGTCCTGACTTTC
CASSPGVGVLTF
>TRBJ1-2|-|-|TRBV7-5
TGTGCCAGAAGCTTAGTAAGCCTCCGTGAATGGTACTATGGCTACACCTTC
CARSLVSLREWYYGYTF
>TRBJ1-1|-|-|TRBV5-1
TGCGCCAGCCCCATCCCCGGCAGGGAGGACACTGAAGCTTTCTTT
CASPIPGREDTEAFF
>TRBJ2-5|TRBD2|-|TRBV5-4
TGTGCCAGCAGGGCTAGCGGGAGTATGGGTGAGACCCAGTACTTC
CASRASGSMGETQYF
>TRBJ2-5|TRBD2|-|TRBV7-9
TGTGCCAGCAGCTGGACTAGCGGGAGGGCCATGGAGACCCAGTACTTC
CASSWTSGRAMETQYF
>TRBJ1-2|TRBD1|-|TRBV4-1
TGCGCCAGCAGCCAGGACGAGACAGGGTTTGGCTACACCTTC
CASSQDETGFGYTF
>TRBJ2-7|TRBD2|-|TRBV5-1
TGCGCCAGCAGCTTGGTAGCGGGGGGCAACGAGCAGTACTTC
CASSLVAGGNEQYF
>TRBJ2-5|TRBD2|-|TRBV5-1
TGCGCCAGCAGCTGGGGACTACAAGAGACCCAGTACTTC
CASSWGLQETQYF
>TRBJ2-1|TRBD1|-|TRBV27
TGTGCCAGCAGCTCAAGACAGGGCCGGTACAATGAGCAGTTCTTC
CASSSRQGRYNEQFF
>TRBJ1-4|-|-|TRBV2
TGTGCCAGCAGTGAAAGGCAGGGCAATGAAAAACTGTTTTTT
CASSERQGNEKLFF
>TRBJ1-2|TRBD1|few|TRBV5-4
TGTGCCAGCAGCCCGGACAGGGAATATGGCTACACCTTC
CASSPDREYGYTF
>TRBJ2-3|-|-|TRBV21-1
TGTGCCAGCAGCAGAGAGGAAATACCAACAGATACGCAGTATTTT
CASSREEIPTDTQYF
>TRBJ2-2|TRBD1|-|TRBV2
TGTGCCACCGCGGGACAGGGTTTAACCGGGGAGCTGTTTTTT
CATAGQGLTGELFF
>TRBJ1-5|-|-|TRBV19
TGTGCCAGTAACTCAGACCACTATAGCAATCAGCCCCAGCATTTT
CASNSDHYSNQPQHF